The T cell receptor beta chain under discussion was sequenced for a study of liver allograft versus peripheral blood T cells. Looking at the study overall: Blood and transplanted-liver T cell receptor repertoires from recipients were compared.

Each CDR3 protein is one row after TCRdb ran MiXCR on the reads. The top ten clones hold roughly 5.8% of a sample with about 14,000 distinct CDR3 sequences, 20% to 25% of them seen once. In the case of this clonotype: Its cognate antigen is unknown.

Findings and caveats of the study: Liver allograft repertoires of T cell receptors reportedly diverged from peripheral blood repertoires.

The sequence was obtained from a human patient who had a liver transplant. The T cells may come from the graft donor.

CDR3 nucleotides: TGCAGTGCTAGAAGCAATGGGAACACTGAAGCTTTCTTT. It specifies CSARSNGNTEAFF. This rearrangement joins TRBV20-1 to TRBJ1-1; D is ambiguous. CDR3 length equals 13 residues. Between the trimmed V and J ends, which lost 2 bases and 1 base, there was a span of 8 bases. In germline, CDR1 is DFQATT, CDR2 SNEGSKA (reference sequence).